Here is one T cell receptor beta chain with its context. Its antigen is still unknown. No base-level quality is on record; no much larger clone is a single base apart. These data are taken from a study of OX40 agonist ivuxolimab in advanced cancers. Concerning the study at large: Ivuxolimab, which targeted the costimulatory receptor OX40 (CD134), was an agonistic, fully human IgG2 monoclonal antibody. Intravenous ivuxolimab was administered to patients every 2 weeks at six dose levels: 0.01, 0.1, 0.3, 1.5, 3 and 10 mg/kg. The dose-escalation cohort was 82.7% male with a mean age of approximately 60 years, ranging from roughly 20 to 80. Peripheral TCRbeta sequencing was intended to test whether TCR sequence diversity was altered and clonal T-cell expansion was caused by ivuxolimab. The paper describes the monotherapy dose-escalation part (N = 52 patients) of the phase I trial of ivuxolimab. Partial responses occurred in three dose-escalation patients: two with cutaneous melanoma and one with hepatocellular carcinoma. Of the approximately 50 dose-escalation patients, hepatocellular carcinoma was present in approximately 20, melanoma in some 15, renal cell carcinoma in 9 and head and neck cancer in 9. Patients were allowed to have had prior anti-PD-1, anti-PD-L1 or anti-CTLA-4 therapy, and more than 30% of the dose-escalation patients had previously received checkpoint inhibitors.

To sequence the TCRbeta CDR3 region, genomic DNA was isolated from the sorted cells. TCRbeta CDR3 regions were sequenced using the immunoSEQ Assay. Entries here come from immuneACCESS through TCRdb and include only in-frame sequences with V and J called. Some clones fail to appear in such tables; in the studies checked, an unresolved V gene covers under half of the shortfall, and the cause of the remainder is unknown. The sample table shows approximately 61,000 clones, and about 89% are seen once. Clones ranked in the top ten supply around a sixth of the sample. Overall study results and their limits: Which antigens the clonally expanded peripheral T cells were specific for was not determined. In the 0.1-3.0 mg/kg groups, partial responders had among the lowest normalized peripheral clonal expansion, particularly in CD8+ T cells. On average, CD8+ T cells showed more expanded clones than CD4+ T cells after ivuxolimab. At doses from 0.1 to 3.0 mg/kg, clonal expansion was seen in both CD4+ and CD8+ blood T cells between baseline and week 6. Low levels of normalized T-cell clonal expansion were also seen in some patients who did not respond.

Patients with autoimmune disease history or receiving systemic immunosuppression were excluded from the trial. Peripheral blood for TCR sequencing was collected from all dose cohorts at baseline, on cycle 4 day 1, and on cycle 7 day 1. The samples were drawn from a first-in-human, open-label, multicenter phase I dose-escalation trial of ivuxolimab. Adults with locally advanced or metastatic melanoma, renal cell, hepatocellular, or head and neck squamous cell carcinoma were enrolled in the trial. Before TCR sequencing, CD4+ T cells and CD8+ T cells were sorted from peripheral blood as separate populations. Looking up the germline V gene yields CDR1 SNHLY and CDR2 FYNNEI. The germline V and J ends show losses of 4 bases and 6 bases respectively, and no gene match explains 13 bases of the junction. The CDR3 numbers 18 residues from cysteine through phenylalanine. Solely the CDR3 DNA is kept, with 54 bases framed from the first base.

The sample here was CD4+ or CD8+ T cells sorted from blood, taken in a trial of the OX40 agonist ivuxolimab. The V gene is TRBV2 and the J gene is TRBJ2-3, and 13 bases in between align with TRBD2. The source is an adult with an advanced solid tumor such as melanoma, head and neck, liver or kidney cancer. Read as DNA, the sequence is TGTGCCAGCAGTGCGACTAGCGGGGGGCAGGAGTTAAGGGATACGCAGTATTTT. This gives the protein CASSATSGGQELRDTQYF.